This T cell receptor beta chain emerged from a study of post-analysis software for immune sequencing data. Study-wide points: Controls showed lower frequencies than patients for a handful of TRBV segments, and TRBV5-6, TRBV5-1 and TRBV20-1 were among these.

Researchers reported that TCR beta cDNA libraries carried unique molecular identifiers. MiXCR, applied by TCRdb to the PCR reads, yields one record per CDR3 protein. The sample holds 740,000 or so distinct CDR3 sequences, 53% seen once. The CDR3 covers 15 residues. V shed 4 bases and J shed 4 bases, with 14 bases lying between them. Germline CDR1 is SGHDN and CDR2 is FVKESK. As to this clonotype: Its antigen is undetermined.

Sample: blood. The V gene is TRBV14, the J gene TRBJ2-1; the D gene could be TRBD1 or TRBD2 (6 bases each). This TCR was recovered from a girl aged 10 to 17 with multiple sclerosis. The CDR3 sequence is CASSPSGAQYNEQFF. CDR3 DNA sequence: TGTGCCAGCAGCCCTTCGGGGGCCCAATACAATGAGCAGTTCTTC.